A selection of T cell receptor beta chains follows, all from one sample in a study of T cells after yellow fever vaccination. TCRdb re-called the 5' RACE reads through MiXCR, storing one row per CDR3 protein. The sample yields roughly 350,000 distinct CDR3 sequences, roughly 4.3% seen once. The sample in question was PBMCs, obtained 5 days after the yellow fever booster vaccination. The receptors were gathered from a man aged 18 to 30 who received the YFV17D yellow fever vaccine. Both conserved end residues are part of each CDR3. D genes are given only for firm matches. The size entry is marked missing in some rows and otherwise reads once, few, many or a size class.

J gene: TRBJ2-6
D gene: NA
V gene: TRBV5-1
clone size: many
CDR3 protein: CASSLTPSSGANVLTF
CDR3 DNA: TGCGCCAGCAGCTTGACCCCCAGCTCTGGGGCCAACGTCCTGACTTTC

J gene: TRBJ1-1
D gene: NA
V gene: TRBV19
clone size: NA
CDR3 protein: CASSIAGDDTEAFF
CDR3 DNA: TGTGCCAGTAGTATCGCTGGGGATGACACTGAAGCTTTCTTT

J gene: TRBJ2-5
D gene: NA
V gene: TRBV12-3/TRBV12-4
clone size: NA
CDR3 protein: CASSSPGPPQETQYF
CDR3 DNA: TGTGCCAGCAGTTCGCCGGGACCACCTCAAGAGACCCAGTACTTC

J gene: TRBJ2-1
D gene: NA
V gene: TRBV20-1
clone size: many
CDR3 protein: CSARRPSGNEQFF
CDR3 DNA: TGCAGTGCCCGCCGGCCCTCGGGAAATGAGCAGTTCTTC

J gene: TRBJ2-2
D gene: NA
V gene: TRBV20-1
clone size: few
CDR3 protein: CSARVGGEVTGELFF
CDR3 DNA: TGCAGTGCGAGGGTAGGGGGGGAAGTCACCGGGGAGCTGTTTTTT

J gene: TRBJ2-5
D gene: NA
V gene: TRBV15
clone size: many
CDR3 protein: CATSRTTQETQYF
CDR3 DNA: TGTGCCACCAGCAGAACCACCCAAGAGACCCAGTACTTC

J gene: TRBJ2-7
D gene: NA
V gene: TRBV29-1
clone size: many
CDR3 protein: CSVAGDRDLPYEQYF
CDR3 DNA: TGCAGCGTCGCCGGGGATCGGGACCTTCCTTATGAGCAGTACTTC

J gene: TRBJ2-5
D gene: TRBD2
V gene: TRBV7-2
clone size: few
CDR3 protein: CASSGTSGGVTQYF
CDR3 DNA: TGTGCCAGCAGCGGGACTAGCGGGGGAGTGACCCAGTACTTC

J gene: TRBJ2-5
D gene: TRBD2
V gene: TRBV28
clone size: few
CDR3 protein: CASSSTGRDYQYF
CDR3 DNA: TGTGCCAGCAGTTCCACGGGCCGGGACTACCAGTACTTC

J gene: TRBJ1-2
D gene: TRBD1
V gene: TRBV3-1
clone size: few
CDR3 protein: CASSPYETGEVYGYTF
CDR3 DNA: TGTGCCAGCAGCCCATACGAGACAGGGGAAGTGTATGGCTACACCTTC

J gene: TRBJ2-4
D gene: NA
V gene: TRBV12-3/TRBV12-4
clone size: NA
CDR3 protein: CASSLRGFGNIQYF
CDR3 DNA: TGTGCCAGCAGCCTCAGGGGCTTTGGGAACATTCAGTACTTC

J gene: TRBJ2-2
D gene: NA
V gene: TRBV5-1
clone size: few
CDR3 protein: CASSLDGLGTGELFF
CDR3 DNA: TGCGCCAGCAGCTTGGACGGTCTCGGCACCGGGGAGCTGTTTTTT

J gene: TRBJ1-5
D gene: NA
V gene: TRBV6-2/TRBV6-3
clone size: many
CDR3 protein: CASRTDSFQPQHF
CDR3 DNA: TGTGCCAGCAGGACCGATTCGTTTCAGCCCCAGCATTTT

J gene: TRBJ2-1
D gene: NA
V gene: TRBV5-6
clone size: many
CDR3 protein: CASTLGPLRSYNEQFF
CDR3 DNA: TGTGCCAGCACCCTGGGCCCCCTTCGCTCCTACAATGAGCAGTTCTTC

J gene: TRBJ2-7
D gene: NA
V gene: TRBV12-3/TRBV12-4
clone size: NA
CDR3 protein: CASSPSLDYEQYF
CDR3 DNA: TGTGCCAGCAGCCCCTCCCTAGACTACGAGCAGTACTTC

J gene: TRBJ2-1
D gene: NA
V gene: TRBV5-1
clone size: many
CDR3 protein: CASSFGRSSYNEQFF
CDR3 DNA: TGCGCCAGCAGCTTTGGGAGAAGCTCCTACAATGAGCAGTTCTTC

J gene: TRBJ2-1
D gene: NA
V gene: TRBV5-1
clone size: many
CDR3 protein: CASSSTTGFSYNEQFF
CDR3 DNA: TGCGCCAGCAGCTCGACAACAGGGTTCTCCTACAATGAGCAGTTCTTC

J gene: TRBJ1-1
D gene: NA
V gene: TRBV18
clone size: many
CDR3 protein: CASSPSDTRRTEAFF
CDR3 DNA: TGTGCCAGCTCACCATCCGACACCCGAAGGACTGAAGCTTTCTTT

J gene: TRBJ2-3
D gene: NA
V gene: TRBV5-1
clone size: few
CDR3 protein: CASSLEASRSTDTQYF
CDR3 DNA: TGCGCCAGCAGCTTGGAGGCTAGCCGGAGCACAGATACGCAGTATTTT

J gene: TRBJ2-3
D gene: NA
V gene: TRBV7-2
clone size: many
CDR3 protein: CASSHLTDTQYF
CDR3 DNA: TGTGCCAGCAGCCACCTCACAGATACGCAGTATTTT

J gene: TRBJ2-4
D gene: NA
V gene: TRBV12-2
clone size: NA
CDR3 protein: CASRRTSQGGIQYF
CDR3 DNA: TGTGCAAGTCGTCGAACTTCACAGGGGGGCATTCAGTACTTC

J gene: TRBJ2-5
D gene: TRBD2
V gene: TRBV3-1
clone size: few
CDR3 protein: CASRRRGGIQETQYF
CDR3 DNA: TGTGCCAGCAGACGCCGCGGGGGAATCCAAGAGACCCAGTACTTC

J gene: TRBJ1-5
D gene: NA
V gene: TRBV11-2
clone size: NA
CDR3 protein: CASSLQANQPQHF
CDR3 DNA: TGTGCCAGCAGCTTACAGGCCAATCAGCCCCAGCATTTT

J gene: TRBJ2-3
D gene: NA
V gene: TRBV7-3
clone size: few
CDR3 protein: CASSRNGPSGVGDTQYF
CDR3 DNA: TGTGCCAGCAGCAGAAATGGACCGTCCGGGGTGGGAGATACGCAGTATTTT

J gene: TRBJ2-7
D gene: NA
V gene: TRBV7-2
clone size: few
CDR3 protein: CASSPSSRSAYEQYF
CDR3 DNA: TGTGCCAGCAGCCCCTCCTCCCGGTCGGCCTACGAGCAGTACTTC

J gene: TRBJ2-5
D gene: NA
V gene: TRBV12-3/TRBV12-4
clone size: NA
CDR3 protein: CASSLDLWQETQYF
CDR3 DNA: TGTGCCAGCAGTTTAGATCTGTGGCAAGAGACCCAGTACTTC

J gene: TRBJ2-2
D gene: NA
V gene: TRBV4-3
clone size: few
CDR3 protein: CASSQVLPPVTDPLPTNTGELFF
CDR3 DNA: TGCGCCAGCAGCCAAGTACTCCCGCCAGTAACAGACCCCCTACCAACGAACACCGGGGAGCTGTTTTTT

J gene: TRBJ2-5
D gene: NA
V gene: TRBV5-4
clone size: NA
CDR3 protein: CAARVGIDQYF
CDR3 DNA: TGTGCCGCGCGGGTCGGCATAGACCAGTACTTC

J gene: TRBJ1-2
D gene: NA
V gene: TRBV20-1
clone size: few
CDR3 protein: CSALRSGGLFDGYTF
CDR3 DNA: TGCAGTGCTTTGAGATCGGGAGGATTGTTCGATGGCTACACCTTC

J gene: TRBJ1-6
D gene: NA
V gene: TRBV27
clone size: many
CDR3 protein: CASSLYRDSPLHF
CDR3 DNA: TGTGCCAGCAGTTTATACAGGGATTCACCCCTCCACTTT

J gene: TRBJ2-6
D gene: NA
V gene: TRBV5-5
clone size: few
CDR3 protein: CASSLRQGASGANVLTF
CDR3 DNA: TGTGCCAGCAGCTTGCGCCAGGGTGCTTCTGGGGCCAACGTCCTGACTTTC

J gene: TRBJ2-4
D gene: NA
V gene: TRBV19
clone size: NA
CDR3 protein: CASSRELLAKNIQYF
CDR3 DNA: TGTGCCAGTAGTCGTGAACTTCTAGCCAAAAACATTCAGTACTTC

J gene: TRBJ1-2
D gene: TRBD1
V gene: TRBV29-1
clone size: NA
CDR3 protein: CSGGRQGQDGYTF
CDR3 DNA: TGCAGCGGGGGTAGACAGGGGCAGGATGGCTACACCTTC

J gene: TRBJ2-7
D gene: NA
V gene: TRBV25-1
clone size: NA
CDR3 protein: CASRKRDGDSYEQYF
CDR3 DNA: TGTGCCAGCAGGAAACGGGACGGGGACTCCTACGAGCAGTACTTC

J gene: TRBJ1-5
D gene: NA
V gene: TRBV12-3/TRBV12-4
clone size: NA
CDR3 protein: CASSLGQTFIRQPQHF
CDR3 DNA: TGTGCCAGCAGTTTAGGTCAGACCTTTATACGTCAGCCCCAGCATTTT

J gene: TRBJ2-3
D gene: NA
V gene: TRBV5-1
clone size: few
CDR3 protein: CASSLGSGSTDTQYF
CDR3 DNA: TGCGCCAGCAGCTTGGGGAGCGGGTCCACAGATACGCAGTATTTT

J gene: TRBJ2-3
D gene: NA
V gene: TRBV29-1
clone size: many
CDR3 protein: CSVAIWGASTDTQYF
CDR3 DNA: TGCAGCGTTGCGATATGGGGGGCGAGCACAGATACGCAGTATTTT

J gene: TRBJ1-2
D gene: TRBD1
V gene: TRBV5-1
clone size: NA
CDR3 protein: CASSQDRGSVGYTF
CDR3 DNA: TGCGCCAGCAGCCAAGACAGGGGATCGGTGGGCTACACCTTC

J gene: TRBJ1-2
D gene: NA
V gene: TRBV3-1
clone size: NA
CDR3 protein: CASSPRGGANYGYTF
CDR3 DNA: TGTGCCAGCAGCCCCCGTGGAGGGGCCAACTATGGCTACACCTTC

J gene: TRBJ2-1
D gene: TRBD2
V gene: TRBV7-8
clone size: many
CDR3 protein: CASSLTSGGLRYEQFF
CDR3 DNA: TGTGCCAGCAGCTTAACTAGCGGGGGGCTTAGGTATGAGCAGTTCTTC

J gene: TRBJ2-5
D gene: NA
V gene: TRBV12-3/TRBV12-4
clone size: few
CDR3 protein: CASFPRGSSGETQYF
CDR3 DNA: TGTGCCAGCTTCCCCCGTGGGTCTTCGGGGGAGACCCAGTACTTC

J gene: TRBJ1-5
D gene: NA
V gene: TRBV7-3
clone size: few
CDR3 protein: CASSSQQGQPQHF
CDR3 DNA: TGTGCCAGCAGCTCGCAACAGGGACAGCCCCAGCATTTT

J gene: TRBJ2-3
D gene: TRBD2
V gene: TRBV20-1
clone size: few
CDR3 protein: CSANLAGERDTQYF
CDR3 DNA: TGCAGTGCTAACCTAGCGGGGGAAAGGGATACGCAGTATTTT

J gene: TRBJ2-5
D gene: NA
V gene: TRBV7-3
clone size: few
CDR3 protein: CASSSERQETQYF
CDR3 DNA: TGTGCCAGCAGCTCGGAGAGACAAGAGACCCAGTACTTC

J gene: TRBJ2-3
D gene: TRBD1
V gene: TRBV7-2
clone size: few
CDR3 protein: CASSLAGTGGLADTQYF
CDR3 DNA: TGTGCCAGCAGCCTGGCCGGGACAGGGGGCCTTGCAGATACGCAGTATTTT

J gene: TRBJ2-3
D gene: NA
V gene: TRBV20-1
clone size: NA
CDR3 protein: CSARDSLASKADTQYF
CDR3 DNA: TGCAGTGCTAGAGACTCCCTAGCGTCCAAGGCAGATACGCAGTATTTT

J gene: TRBJ2-3
D gene: NA
V gene: TRBV7-3
clone size: few
CDR3 protein: CASSLTPDPATDTQYF
CDR3 DNA: TGTGCCAGCAGCTTAACACCGGACCCTGCCACAGATACGCAGTATTTT

J gene: TRBJ2-5
D gene: NA
V gene: TRBV9
clone size: NA
CDR3 protein: CASSGGGFGETQYF
CDR3 DNA: TGTGCCAGCAGCGGCGGTGGGTTCGGAGAGACCCAGTACTTC

J gene: TRBJ2-3
D gene: TRBD1
V gene: TRBV24-1
clone size: few
CDR3 protein: CATSTAGTGTDTQYF
CDR3 DNA: TGTGCCACCAGCACCGCCGGGACAGGGACAGATACGCAGTATTTT

J gene: TRBJ2-5
D gene: NA
V gene: TRBV29-1
clone size: NA
CDR3 protein: CSVGGSQETQYF
CDR3 DNA: TGCAGCGTTGGCGGATCCCAAGAGACCCAGTACTTC

J gene: TRBJ1-5
D gene: NA
V gene: TRBV28
clone size: NA
CDR3 protein: CASSLTQEPTQHF
CDR3 DNA: TGTGCCAGCAGTTTAACCCAGGAGCCGACCCAGCATTTT